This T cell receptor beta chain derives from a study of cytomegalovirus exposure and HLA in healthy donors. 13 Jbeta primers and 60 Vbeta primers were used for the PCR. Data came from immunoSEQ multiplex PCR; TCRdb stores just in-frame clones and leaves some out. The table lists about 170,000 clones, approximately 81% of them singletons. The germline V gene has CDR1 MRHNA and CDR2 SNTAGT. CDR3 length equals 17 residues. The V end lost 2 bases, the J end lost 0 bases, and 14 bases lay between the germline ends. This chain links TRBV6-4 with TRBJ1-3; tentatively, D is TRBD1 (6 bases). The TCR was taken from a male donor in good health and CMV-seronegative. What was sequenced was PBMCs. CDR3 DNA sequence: TGTGCCAGCAGTGACACTCCCCGGGACAACTCTGGAAACACCATATATTTT. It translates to CASSDTPRDNSGNTIYF.